This TCR beta chain came from a study of vaccination effects on CD4 cells after COVID-19. On the study more broadly: After the second dose, samples were taken at median day 72.

V was pared by 4 bases and J by 11 bases, with 15 bases between. This CDR3 contains 12 residues. Remarks on this clone: Its antigen is still unknown.

The protocol was immunoSEQ multiplex PCR, while the TCRdb copy is restricted to in-frame clones and leaves out a portion. The table shows tens of thousands of clones, with 80% to 85% occurring only once. Sequencing followed a ViraFEST assay step that expanded antigen-specific CD4+ T cells with viral peptide pools. With around ten days of culture completed, CD4+ T cells were isolated. As their vaccination, participants received two doses of either BNT162b2 or mRNA-1273. Wells each received more than 1.5 million PBMC, cultured with 10 IU/ml IL-2 and roughly 10 ug/ml peptides. J is TRBJ1-1 and V is TRBV5-3; no definite D call. TRBV5-3 is an ORF, and what it does is uncertain. Sequenced here: CD4+ T cells from PBMCs cultured with SARS-CoV-2 spike peptides, sampled after COVID-19 vaccination. The clonotype comes from a human donor who received a COVID-19 vaccine. Some clones in this sample may be carry-over from other donors' samples. The CDR3 is CARSPNPGGAFF. The CDR3, as DNA: TGTGCCAGAAGCCCGAACCCGGGTGGGGCTTTCTTT.